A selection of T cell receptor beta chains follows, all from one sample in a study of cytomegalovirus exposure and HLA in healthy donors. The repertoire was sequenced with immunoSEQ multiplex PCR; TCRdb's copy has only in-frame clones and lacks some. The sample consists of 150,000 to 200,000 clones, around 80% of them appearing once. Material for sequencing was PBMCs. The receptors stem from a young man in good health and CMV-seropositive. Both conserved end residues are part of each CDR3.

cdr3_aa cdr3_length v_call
CASSSTFSSGAGILVETQYF 20 TRBV27
CASSELSGRSLVEQYF 16 TRBV6-1
CASSQVMRAGANVLTF 16 TRBV14
CASREDREYNYGYTF 15 TRBV6-1
CASSLGGQNTGELFF 15 TRBV5-1
CASSLVQGNEQFF 13 TRBV5-6
CASSPTGVLDTEAFF 15 TRBV5-8
CATSGRLAGVRHEQYF 16 TRBV15
CASSLRRDNNEKLFF 15 TRBV7-6
CASSQDSGWVYEQYF 15 TRBV4-1
CSSSLGQGARRKTGELFF 18 TRBV7-9
CASSSRQGLAKNIQYF 16 TRBV19
CASSGRTGRNEQYF 14 TRBV2
CASSLAHPSGGGEQFF 16 TRBV7-2
CASSYRSGQKYNEQFF 16 TRBV5-4
CASSERFGQLNTEAFF 16 TRBV6-1
CASMWGRTQSGELFF 15 TRBV6-1
CASSQRGLAGERETQYF 17 TRBV11-2
CASSYRAGRTEAFF 14 TRBV28
CASSLQGDAGELFF 14 TRBV7-2
CASSVRDREYNEQFF 15 TRBV9
CASSENGGQETQYF 14 TRBV10-2
CASSAWDRGDTGELFF 16 TRBV9
CSVVPGQGNYGYTF 14 TRBV29-1
CASSLARQGLSTDTQYF 17 TRBV5-1
CASSQETGNLGETQYF 16 TRBV14
CASSLGGTLQETQYF 15 TRBV5-1